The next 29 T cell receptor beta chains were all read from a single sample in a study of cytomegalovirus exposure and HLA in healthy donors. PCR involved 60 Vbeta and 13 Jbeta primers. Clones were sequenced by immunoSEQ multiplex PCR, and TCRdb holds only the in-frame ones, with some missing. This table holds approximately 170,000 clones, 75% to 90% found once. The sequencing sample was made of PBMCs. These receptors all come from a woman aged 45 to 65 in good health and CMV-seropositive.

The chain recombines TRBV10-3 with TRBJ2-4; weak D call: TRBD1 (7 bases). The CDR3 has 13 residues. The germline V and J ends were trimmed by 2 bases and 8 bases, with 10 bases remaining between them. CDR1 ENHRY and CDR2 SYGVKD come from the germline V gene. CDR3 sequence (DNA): TGTGCCATCAGTGAGGCCAGGGGGGACATTCAGTACTTC. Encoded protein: CAISEARGDIQYF.

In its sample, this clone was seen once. The CDR3 sequence: CASSLGTATEQYF. The CDR3 DNA reads as TGTGCCAGCAGCCTAGGGACAGCCACCGAGCAGTACTTC. The J gene is TRBJ2-7, the V gene TRBV9; the match to TRBD1 covers 7 bases. V gave up 4 bases and J gave up 6 bases; unmatched junction bases: 7. This CDR3 comprises 13 residues. Germline CDR1 SGDLS, CDR2 YYNGEE.

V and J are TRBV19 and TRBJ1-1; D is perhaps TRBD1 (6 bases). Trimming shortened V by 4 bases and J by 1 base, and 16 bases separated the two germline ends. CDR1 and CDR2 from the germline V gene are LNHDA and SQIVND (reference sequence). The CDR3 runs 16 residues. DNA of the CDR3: TGTGCCAGTAGTACTACAGGGTTGAGGGGGAACACTGAAGCTTTCTTT. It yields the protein CASSTTGLRGNTEAFF.

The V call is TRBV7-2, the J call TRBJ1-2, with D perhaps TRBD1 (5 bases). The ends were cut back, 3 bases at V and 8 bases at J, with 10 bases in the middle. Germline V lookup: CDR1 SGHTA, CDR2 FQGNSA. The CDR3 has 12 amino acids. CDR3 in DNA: TGTGCCAGCAGCTTTCGGGGGGAAGGCTACACCTTC. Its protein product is CASSFRGEGYTF.

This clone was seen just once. This CDR3 is CASSMDFYNEQFF. In DNA form, the CDR3 reads TGTGCCAGCAGTATGGACTTTTACAATGAGCAGTTCTTC. The rearrangement links TRBV6-1 to TRBJ2-1, with D maybe TRBD2 (5 bases). Germline assignment: CDR1 MNHNS and CDR2 SASEGT. The CDR3 sequence is 13 residues long. V was cut by 5 bases and J by 4 bases, with 9 bases left in between.

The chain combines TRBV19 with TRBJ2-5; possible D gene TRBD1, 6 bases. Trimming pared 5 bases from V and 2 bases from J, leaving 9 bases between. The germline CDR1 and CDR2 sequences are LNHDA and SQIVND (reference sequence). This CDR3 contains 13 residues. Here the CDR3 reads CASSRDTQETQYF. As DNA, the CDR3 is TGTGCCAGTAGTCGGGACACACAAGAGACCCAGTACTTC.

This CDR3 is CASSLGAGNEQFF. The CDR3 coding sequence is TGTGCCAGCAGCTTGGGAGCGGGCAATGAGCAGTTCTTC. The V gene is TRBV7-3, the J gene TRBJ2-1; possibly TRBD2 for D (6 bases). Per germline, CDR1 SGHTA and CDR2 FQGTGA. Trimming removed 3 bases from V and 6 bases from J, with 9 bases in between. The CDR3 has 13 amino acids. Together with reference TRBV7-3 and TRBJ2-1, the CDR3 gives the full variable domain: GAGVSQTPSNKVTEKGKYVELRCDPISGHTALYWYRQSLGQGPEFLIYFQGTGAADDSGLPNDRFFAVRPEGSVSTLKIQRTERGDSAVYLCASSLGAGNEQFFGPGTRLTVL.

CDR3 DNA: TGTGCCAGCAGCCCAAACGGGGTCTATGGCTACACCTTC. Its translation: CASSPNGVYGYTF. The chain recombines TRBV7-9 with TRBJ1-2; no clear D gene. The V end lost 5 bases, the J end lost 4 bases, and 11 bases lay between the germline ends. Germline CDR1 and CDR2: SEHNR and FQNEAQ (reference sequence). The CDR3 has 13 amino acids.

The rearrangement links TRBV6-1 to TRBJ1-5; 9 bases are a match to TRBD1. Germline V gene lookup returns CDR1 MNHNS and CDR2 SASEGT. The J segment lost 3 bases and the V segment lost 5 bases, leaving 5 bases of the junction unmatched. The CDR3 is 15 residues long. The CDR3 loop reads CASSTGTGTNQPQHF. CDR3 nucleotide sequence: TGTGCCAGCAGTACAGGGACAGGGACCAATCAGCCCCAGCATTTT.

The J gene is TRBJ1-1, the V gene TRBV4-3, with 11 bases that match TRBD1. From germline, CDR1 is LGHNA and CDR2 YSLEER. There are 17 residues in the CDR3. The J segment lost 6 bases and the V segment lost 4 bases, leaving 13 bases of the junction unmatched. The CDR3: CASSRTITGTGGSEAFF. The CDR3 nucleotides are TGCGCCAGCAGCCGGACAATAACCGGGACAGGGGGATCTGAAGCTTTCTTT.

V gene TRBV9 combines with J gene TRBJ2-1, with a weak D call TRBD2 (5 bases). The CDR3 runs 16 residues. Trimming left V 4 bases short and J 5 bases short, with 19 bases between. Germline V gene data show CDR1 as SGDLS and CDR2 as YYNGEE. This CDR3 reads CASSSSPASLNNEQFF. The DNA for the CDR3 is TGTGCCAGCAGCTCTAGCCCCGCCTCGCTCAACAATGAGCAGTTCTTC.

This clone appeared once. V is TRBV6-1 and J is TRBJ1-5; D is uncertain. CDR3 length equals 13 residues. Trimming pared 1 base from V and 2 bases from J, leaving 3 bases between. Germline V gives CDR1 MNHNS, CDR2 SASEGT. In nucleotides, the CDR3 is TGTGCCAGCAGTGAAGTAGGCAATCAGCCCCAGCATTTT. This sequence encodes CASSEVGNQPQHF.

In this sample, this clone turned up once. CDR3 sequence (DNA): TGTGCCAGCAGCTTGGGGCCGGGACAGCTCTTCAGCTTCTTT. It specifies CASSLGPGQLFSFF. The chain couples TRBV5-4 to TRBJ1-1; 7 bases are a match to TRBD1. The CDR3 is 14 residues long. From germline, CDR1 is SGHNT and CDR2 YYREEE (reference sequence). With 0 bases clipped from V and 14 bases from J, the junction kept 13 bases outside the gene matches. Full variable domain (remainder filled in from reference TRBV5-4 and TRBJ1-1): ETGVTQSPTHLIKTRGQQVTLRCSSQSGHNTVSWYQQALGQGPQFIFQYYREEENGRGNFPPRFSGLQFPNYSSELNVNALELDDSALYLCASSLGPGQLFSFFGQGTRLTVV.

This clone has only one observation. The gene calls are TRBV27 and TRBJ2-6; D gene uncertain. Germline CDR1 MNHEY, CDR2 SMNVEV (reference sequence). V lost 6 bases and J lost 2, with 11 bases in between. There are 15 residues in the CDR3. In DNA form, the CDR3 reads TGTGCCAGCAGGAATTCCCTAACTGGGGCCAACGTCCTGACTTTC. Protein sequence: CASRNSLTGANVLTF.

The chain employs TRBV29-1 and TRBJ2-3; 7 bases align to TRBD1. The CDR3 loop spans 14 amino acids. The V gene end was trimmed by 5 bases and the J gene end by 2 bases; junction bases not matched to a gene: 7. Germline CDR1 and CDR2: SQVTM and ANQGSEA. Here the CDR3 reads CSVSLGGPTDTQYF. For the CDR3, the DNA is TGCAGCGTTTCACTAGGGGGCCCCACAGATACGCAGTATTTT.

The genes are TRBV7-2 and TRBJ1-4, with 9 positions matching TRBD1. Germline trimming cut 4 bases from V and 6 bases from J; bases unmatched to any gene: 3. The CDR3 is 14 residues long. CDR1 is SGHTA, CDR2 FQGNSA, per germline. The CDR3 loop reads CASSWDRVDEKLFF. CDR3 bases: TGTGCCAGCAGCTGGGACAGGGTTGATGAAAAACTGTTTTTT. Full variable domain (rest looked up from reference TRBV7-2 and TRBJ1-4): GAGVSQSPSNKVTEKGKDVELRCDPISGHTALYWYRQSLGQGLEFLIYFQGNSAPDKSGLPSDRFSAERTGGSVSTLTIQRTQQEDSAVYLCASSWDRVDEKLFFGSGTQLSVL.

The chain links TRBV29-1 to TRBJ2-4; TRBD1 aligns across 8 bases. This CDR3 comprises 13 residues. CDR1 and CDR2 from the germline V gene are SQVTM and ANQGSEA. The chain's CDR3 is CSAWTGPKNIQYF. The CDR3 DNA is TGCAGTGCTTGGACAGGGCCTAAAAACATTCAGTACTTC.

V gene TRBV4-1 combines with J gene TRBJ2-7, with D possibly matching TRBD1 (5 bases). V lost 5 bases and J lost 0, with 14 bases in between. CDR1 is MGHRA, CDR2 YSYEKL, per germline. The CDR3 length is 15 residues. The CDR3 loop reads CASSGFQGFSYEQYF. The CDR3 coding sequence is TGCGCCAGCAGCGGCTTTCAGGGCTTCTCCTACGAGCAGTACTTC.

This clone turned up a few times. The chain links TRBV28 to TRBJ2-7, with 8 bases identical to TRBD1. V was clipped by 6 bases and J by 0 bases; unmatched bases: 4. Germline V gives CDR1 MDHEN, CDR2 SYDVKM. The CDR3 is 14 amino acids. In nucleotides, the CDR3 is TGTGCCAGCAGACCAGGGGGCAGCTCCTACGAGCAGTACTTC. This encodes CASRPGGSSYEQYF. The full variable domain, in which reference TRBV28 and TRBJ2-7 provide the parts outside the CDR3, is DVKVTQSSRYLVKRTGEKVFLECVQDMDHENMFWYRQDPGLGLRLIYFSYDVKMKEKGDIPEGYSVSREKKERFSLILESASTNQTSMYLCASRPGGSSYEQYFGPGTRLTVT.

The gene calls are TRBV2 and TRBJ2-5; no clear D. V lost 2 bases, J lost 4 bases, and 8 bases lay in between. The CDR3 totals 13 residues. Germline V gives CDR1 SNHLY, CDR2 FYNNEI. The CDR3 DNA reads TGTGCCAGCAGTGAATTACAGATAGAGACCCAGTACTTC. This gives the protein CASSELQIETQYF. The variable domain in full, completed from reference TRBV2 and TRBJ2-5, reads EPEVTQTPSHQVTQMGQEVILRCVPISNHLYFYWYRQILGQKVEFLVSFYNNEISEKSEIFDDQFSVERPDGSNFTLKIRSTKLEDSAMYFCASSELQIETQYFGPGTRLLVL.

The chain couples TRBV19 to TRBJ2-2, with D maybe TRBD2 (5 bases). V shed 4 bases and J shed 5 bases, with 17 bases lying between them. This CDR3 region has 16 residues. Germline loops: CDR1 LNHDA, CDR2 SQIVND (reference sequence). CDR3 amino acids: CASSTPRVPGTGELFF. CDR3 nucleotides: TGTGCCAGTAGTACCCCAAGGGTACCGGGGACCGGGGAGCTGTTTTTT.

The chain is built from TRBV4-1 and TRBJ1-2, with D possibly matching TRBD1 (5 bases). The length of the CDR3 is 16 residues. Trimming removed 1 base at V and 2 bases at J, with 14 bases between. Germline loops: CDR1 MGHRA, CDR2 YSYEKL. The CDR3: CASSQATQGLNYGYTF. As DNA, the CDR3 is TGCGCCAGCAGCCAAGCGACCCAGGGCTTGAACTATGGCTACACCTTC.

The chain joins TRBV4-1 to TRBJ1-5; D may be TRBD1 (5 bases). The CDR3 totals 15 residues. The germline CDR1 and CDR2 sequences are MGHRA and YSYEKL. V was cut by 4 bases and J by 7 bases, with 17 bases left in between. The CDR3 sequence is CASSRAQGGQQPQHF. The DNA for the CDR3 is TGCGCCAGCAGCCGAGCTCAGGGAGGCCAACAGCCCCAGCATTTT.

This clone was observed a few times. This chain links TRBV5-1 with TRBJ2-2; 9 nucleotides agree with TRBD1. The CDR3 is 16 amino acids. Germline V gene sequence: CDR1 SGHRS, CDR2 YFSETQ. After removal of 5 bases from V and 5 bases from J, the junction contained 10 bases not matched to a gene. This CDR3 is CASRDSGTGQTGELFF. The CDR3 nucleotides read TGCGCCAGCAGAGATTCCGGGACAGGGCAAACCGGGGAGCTGTTTTTT.

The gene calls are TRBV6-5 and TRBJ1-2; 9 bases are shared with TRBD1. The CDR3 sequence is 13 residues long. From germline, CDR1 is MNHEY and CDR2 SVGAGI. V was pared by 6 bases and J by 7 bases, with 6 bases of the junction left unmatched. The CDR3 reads CASSLQGAFGYTF. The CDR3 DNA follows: TGTGCCAGCAGCTTACAGGGGGCTTTTGGCTACACCTTC.

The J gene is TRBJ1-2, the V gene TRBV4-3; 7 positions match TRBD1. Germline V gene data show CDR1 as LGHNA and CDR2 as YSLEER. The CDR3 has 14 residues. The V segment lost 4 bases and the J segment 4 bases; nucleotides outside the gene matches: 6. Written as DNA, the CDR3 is TGCGCCAGCAGCCGAGGACAGGCTAGCTATGGCTACACCTTC. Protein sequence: CASSRGQASYGYTF.

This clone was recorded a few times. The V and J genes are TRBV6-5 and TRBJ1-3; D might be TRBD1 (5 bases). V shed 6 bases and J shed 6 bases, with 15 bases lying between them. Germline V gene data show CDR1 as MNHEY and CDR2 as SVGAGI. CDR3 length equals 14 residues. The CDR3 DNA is TGTGCCAGCAGACGCAGGGTAGAGGAAAACACCATATATTTT. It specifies CASRRRVEENTIYF.

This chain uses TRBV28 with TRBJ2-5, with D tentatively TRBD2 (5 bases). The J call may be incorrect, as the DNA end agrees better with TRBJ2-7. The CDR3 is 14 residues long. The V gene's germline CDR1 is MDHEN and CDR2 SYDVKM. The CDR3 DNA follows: TGTGCCAGCAGGCCAGGAGGTATCTCCTACGAGCAGTACTTC. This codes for CASRPGGISYEQYF.

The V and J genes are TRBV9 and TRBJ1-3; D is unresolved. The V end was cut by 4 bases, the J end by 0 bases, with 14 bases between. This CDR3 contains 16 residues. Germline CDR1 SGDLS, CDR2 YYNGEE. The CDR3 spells CASSPPGGSSGNTIYF. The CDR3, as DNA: TGTGCCAGCAGCCCCCCCGGCGGTAGCTCTGGAAACACCATATATTTT.